Listed below are T cell receptor beta chains from one sample, sequenced in a study of T cell repertoires and HLA-DP antigens. This table comes from immunoSEQ multiplex PCR, and its TCRdb copy is limited to in-frame clones, with some not included. The table lists some 110,000 clones, around 93% of them singletons, with about 0.3% in the top ten. Their target antigens are unknown. The specimen was CD4+ T cells from PBMCs. These receptors were taken from a woman younger than 30 in good health and CMV-seronegative. Both conserved end residues are part of each CDR3. A D gene is named only where the DNA matches it firmly. Clone size, where shown, is once, few, many, or a class for clones that have expanded.

>NA|TRBV11-1|16|NA|TRBJ1-1
CASSLGGPIMNTEAFF
TGTGCCAGCAGCTTAGGGGGGCCAATCATGAACACTGAAGCTTTCTTT
>NA|TRBV4-2|17|TRBD2|TRBJ2-2
CASSWGGLAGVNGELFF
TGTGCCAGCAGCTGGGGGGGCCTAGCGGGAGTCAACGGGGAGCTGTTTTTT
>NA|TRBV6-6|14|NA|TRBJ1-1
CASSYQNRAAEAFF
TGTGCCAGCAGTTACCAGAACAGGGCTGCTGAAGCTTTCTTT
>NA|TRBV7-6|13|NA|TRBJ2-7
CASRKTGSYEQYF
TGTGCCAGCAGGAAGACAGGCTCCTACGAGCAGTACTTC
>NA|TRBV6-6|15|NA|TRBJ1-1
CASSYPRGVRLGAFF
TGTGCCAGCAGTTACCCGAGGGGGGTCAGATTAGGAGCTTTCTTT
>NA|TRBV7-3|14|TRBD1|TRBJ1-1
CASSLGGQGTEAFF
TGTGCCAGCAGCTTAGGGGGACAGGGCACTGAAGCTTTCTTT
>NA|TRBV15|16|TRBD2|TRBJ2-5
CATSREFAGGRETQYF
TGTGCCACCAGCAGAGAGTTCGCGGGGGGCAGGGAGACCCAGTACTTC
>NA|TRBV30|14|TRBD1|TRBJ2-5
CAWNPGTAQETQYF
TGTGCCTGGAATCCCGGGACAGCACAAGAGACCCAGTACTTC
>once|TRBV19|14|NA|TRBJ2-5
CASSIAGGAETQYF
TGTGCCAGTAGTATAGCCGGGGGAGCAGAGACCCAGTACTTC
>once|TRBV7-2|13|TRBD1|TRBJ1-5
CASSYRGQQPQHF
TGTGCCAGCAGCTACAGGGGGCAACAGCCCCAGCATTTT
>NA|TRBV27|13|NA|TRBJ2-5
CASSRGFGETQYF
TGTGCCAGCAGTAGGGGCTTTGGAGAGACCCAGTACTTC
>NA|TRBV7-7|14|NA|TRBJ2-3
CASSKDGTTDTQYF
TGTGCTAGCAGCAAAGACGGAACCACAGATACGCAGTATTTT
>NA|TRBV5-6|13|NA|TRBJ1-1
CASTLQGRTEAFF
TGTGCCAGCACCTTACAGGGTAGGACTGAAGCTTTCTTT
>NA|TRBV28|12|NA|TRBJ2-7
CAVRKFSYEQYF
TGTGCCGTGCGGAAGTTCTCCTACGAGCAGTACTTC
>NA|TRBV29-1|14|NA|TRBJ2-2
CSVTDSWNTGELFF
TGCAGCGTTACGGACAGCTGGAACACCGGGGAGCTGTTTTTT
>once|TRBV6-5|15|TRBD1|TRBJ1-6
CASSQDRGLVSPLHF
TGTGCCAGCAGCCAGGACAGGGGGCTCGTTTCACCCCTCCACTTT
>NA|TRBV6-4|10|NA|TRBJ1-5
CASNHQPQHF
TGTGCCAGTAACCATCAGCCCCAGCATTTT
>NA|TRBV2|15|TRBD1|TRBJ1-6
CASNRDRGDNSPLHF
TGTGCCAGCAATCGGGACAGGGGTGATAATTCACCCCTCCACTTT
>NA|TRBV27|15|NA|TRBJ1-5
CASSLRGRSGQPQHF
TGTGCCAGCAGTTTGAGAGGGCGAAGTGGGCAGCCCCAGCATTTT
>NA|TRBV27|15|NA|TRBJ1-4
CASSLGGATNEKLFF
TGTGCCAGCAGTTTAGGGGGCGCAACTAATGAAAAACTGTTTTTT
>NA|TRBV5-1|14|TRBD2|TRBJ2-1
CASSLTGGDNEQFF
TGCGCCAGCAGCTTGACCGGGGGGGACAATGAGCAGTTCTTC
>NA|TRBV28|12|NA|TRBJ1-5
CASSLGGQPQHF
TGTGCCAGCAGTTTAGGAGGGCAGCCCCAGCATTTT
>NA|TRBV28|12|NA|TRBJ2-7
CASSSPIYEQYF
TGTGCCAGCAGTTCTCCAATATACGAGCAGTACTTC
>NA|TRBV28|15|TRBD1|TRBJ1-4
CASSAPGQGGEKLFF
TGTGCCAGCAGCGCCCCCGGACAGGGTGGTGAAAAACTGTTTTTT
>NA|TRBV18|16|NA|TRBJ2-2
CASSPKQGTNTGELFF
TGTGCCAGCTCACCAAAACAGGGAACGAACACCGGGGAGCTGTTTTTT
>NA|TRBV7-2|15|TRBD1|TRBJ1-5
CASSPGTGFGQPQHF
TGTGCCAGCAGCCCCGGGACAGGGTTTGGCCAGCCCCAGCATTTT
>NA|TRBV2|11|NA|TRBJ2-3
CASQRAQAQYF
TGTGCCAGCCAAAGGGCCCAGGCGCAGTATTTT
>NA|TRBV19|14|TRBD1|TRBJ1-1
CASSKRDRETEAFF
TGTGCCAGTAGCAAAAGGGACAGGGAAACTGAAGCTTTCTTT
>NA|TRBV6-5|12|NA|TRBJ2-2
CASSYSGGELFF
TGTGCCAGCAGTTACTCAGGAGGGGAGCTGTTTTTT
>NA|TRBV10-3|15|TRBD1|TRBJ2-7
CAIRGQGAFSYEQYF
TGTGCCATCAGGGGACAGGGGGCTTTTTCCTACGAGCAGTACTTC
>NA|TRBV4-1|15|NA|TRBJ2-3
CASSQRSWPTDTQYF
TGCGCCAGCAGCCAGAGGAGCTGGCCCACAGATACGCAGTATTTT
>NA|TRBV7-8|12|TRBD2|TRBJ2-1
CASRSLAVEQFF
TGTGCCAGCAGATCGCTAGCGGTTGAGCAGTTCTTC
>NA|TRBV4-3|15|TRBD1|TRBJ2-5
CASSRTQGAGETQYF
TGCGCCAGCAGCCGCACGCAGGGGGCCGGTGAGACCCAGTACTTC
>NA|TRBV11-2|19|TRBD1|TRBJ2-4
CASSLVRGTQGVAKNIQYF
TGTGCCAGCAGCTTAGTGAGAGGCACCCAGGGGGTAGCCAAAAACATTCAGTACTTC
>NA|TRBV5-6|13|NA|TRBJ2-3
CASSPFGADTQYF
TGTGCCAGCAGCCCTTTCGGGGCAGATACGCAGTATTTT
>once|TRBV12-5|17|NA|TRBJ1-3
CASGLVLSGYTGNTIYF
TGTGCTAGTGGTTTGGTACTTTCAGGCTATACTGGAAACACCATATATTTT
>once|TRBV11-2|15|TRBD1|TRBJ1-5
CASSATTGGNQPQHF
TGTGCCAGCAGCGCCACGACAGGGGGGAATCAGCCCCAGCATTTT
>NA|TRBV6-5|14|NA|TRBJ1-1
CASSYSLSAEKTFF
TGTGCCAGCAGTTACTCGTTGTCGGCAGAGAAAACTTTCTTT
>NA|TRBV29-1|14|NA|TRBJ2-7
CSVDHRDSPYEQYF
TGCAGCGTTGATCACCGGGACTCACCCTACGAGCAGTACTTC